This T cell receptor (beta chain) was sequenced during a study of shared clonotypes between healthy human individuals. Clones were sequenced by immunoSEQ multiplex PCR, and TCRdb holds only the in-frame ones, with some missing. This table holds more than 450,000 clones, 79% found once. Germline V CDR1 and CDR2: SGHRS, YFSETQ. Between the trimmed V and J ends, which lost 3 bases and 7 bases, there was a span of 14 bases. The CDR3 is made up of 14 amino acids. Study-level results: In having few donors, the study represented limited genetic and exposure-history diversity.

On this clone itself: Its antigen is as yet unknown.

The chain carries TRBV5-1 and TRBJ1-3, with unresolved D. The TCR originated in a woman aged 40-49 years in good health. Some clones in this sample may be carry-over from other donors' samples. The sample consisted of PBMCs. CDR3 in DNA: TGCGCCAGCAGCTCTGGACCTCCGGACAACACCATATATTTT. Residues: CASSSGPPDNTIYF.